Shown below are 18 T cell receptor beta chains from a single sample sequenced in a study of T cell changes during pregnancy in multiple sclerosis. The table came from immunoSEQ multiplex PCR; TCRdb's copy has only in-frame clones and leaves some out. This sample has about 72,000 clones; roughly 91% occur once, and the top ten carry about 0.75%. The sample here was peripheral blood, taken in the third trimester of pregnancy. These TCRs come from a female donor in good health, enrolled as a control in a pregnancy study.

The chain combines TRBV28 with TRBJ1-6, with TRBD1 identical over 7 bases. CDR3 length: 15 residues. Germline lookup yields CDR1 MDHEN and CDR2 SYDVKM. The V and J ends lost 2 bases and 7 bases, in that order; junction bases with no gene match: 5. The CDR3 sequence: CASSLRTGLNSPLHF. Written as DNA, the CDR3 is TGTGCCAGCAGTTTAAGGACAGGCCTAAATTCACCCCTCCACTTT.

The chain is built from TRBV10-3 and TRBJ2-1, with 8 nucleotides matching TRBD1. The CDR3 is 12 residues long. Germline V gives CDR1 ENHRY, CDR2 SYGVKD. J gave up 7 bases and V 6 bases, and 2 bases lay outside the gene matches. The CDR3 DNA follows: TGTGCCATCAGAGGACAGGGTAATGAGCAGTTCTTC. Encoded protein: CAIRGQGNEQFF.

The rearrangement uses TRBV7-2 and TRBJ2-1; 10 nucleotides line up with TRBD1. V lost 3 bases and J lost 5; bases outside the gene matches: 10. This CDR3 comprises 17 residues. Per germline, CDR1 SGHTA and CDR2 FQGNSA. The CDR3 DNA sequence: TGTGCCAGCAGCTTTAATAGGTGGACAGGGGGAAACAATGAGCAGTTCTTC. Encoded protein: CASSFNRWTGGNNEQFF.

The chain combines TRBV5-4 with TRBJ2-2, with a weak D call TRBD2 (6 bases). Trimming took 6 bases from V and 0 from J, leaving 12 bases between them. CDR1 is SGHNT and CDR2 is YYREEE in the germline V gene (reference sequence). The CDR3 is 15 residues long. The CDR3 here is CASTTGTPNTGELFF. Here the CDR3 DNA reads TGTGCCAGCACCACTGGGACTCCGAACACCGGGGAGCTGTTTTTT.

The chain employs TRBV5-1 and TRBJ2-1; perhaps TRBD2 as D (6 bases). Germline V lookup: CDR1 SGHRS, CDR2 YFSETQ. The CDR3 consists of 15 residues. Trimming removed 0 bases at V and 1 base at J, with 8 bases between. Here the CDR3 DNA reads TGCGCCAGCAGCTTGGGCGGGGCTTCCTACAATGAGCAGTTCTTC. It translates to CASSLGGASYNEQFF.

The chain carries TRBV7-9 and TRBJ2-5; maybe TRBD2 (5 bases). Per the germline V gene, CDR1 is SEHNR and CDR2 is FQNEAQ (reference sequence). Trimming stripped 5 bases from V and 5 bases from J, with 6 bases between. The length of the CDR3 is 11 residues. The CDR3 sequence: CASSRGETQYF. Here the CDR3 DNA reads TGTGCCAGCAGCCGAGGGGAGACCCAGTACTTC.

The CDR3 nucleotides are TGCGCCAGCAGCTTTGGGCTAGCGGGGTCCTACAATGAGCAGTTCTTC. It is translated as CASSFGLAGSYNEQFF. This sequence joins TRBV5-1 and TRBJ2-1; 9 bases fit TRBD2. The junction had 4 bases not matched to a gene; V was cut back by 2 bases and J by 1 base. CDR1 is SGHRS and CDR2 is YFSETQ in the germline V gene. The CDR3 runs to 16 residues.

The chain is built from TRBV14 and TRBJ2-7; 7 positions match TRBD2. V shed 4 bases, J shed 2 bases, and the junction held 5 bases outside the gene matches. Germline assignment: CDR1 SGHDN and CDR2 FVKESK. This CDR3 spans 14 amino acids. CDR3 DNA sequence: TGTGCCAGCAGCCCCCCGGCGGGAGCCTACGAGCAGTACTTC. Translation: CASSPPAGAYEQYF.

This clone was counted once. V gene TRBV6-1 combines with J gene TRBJ1-6; 9 bases are a match to TRBD1. The CDR3 extends over 14 amino acids. The V gene end was trimmed by 4 bases and the J gene end by 7 bases; junction bases not matched to a gene: 2. Germline V gives CDR1 MNHNS, CDR2 SASEGT. The CDR3 region is CASSVQGANSPLHF. The CDR3 DNA reads TGTGCCAGCAGTGTACAGGGGGCGAATTCACCCCTCCACTTT.

In this sample, this clone turned up once. The rearrangement uses TRBV28 and TRBJ1-6; 7 bases match TRBD1. This CDR3 has 15 residues. Germline V lookup: CDR1 MDHEN, CDR2 SYDVKM. The junction had 9 bases not matched to a gene; V was cut back by 6 bases and J by 7 bases. In nucleotides, the CDR3 is TGTGCCAGCAGATCCGGACAGGAGTGGAATTCACCCCTCCACTTT. It specifies CASRSGQEWNSPLHF. The variable domain in full, completed from reference TRBV28 and TRBJ1-6, reads DVKVTQSSRYLVKRTGEKVFLECVQDMDHENMFWYRQDPGLGLRLIYFSYDVKMKEKGDIPEGYSVSREKKERFSLILESASTNQTSMYLCASRSGQEWNSPLHFGNGTRLTVT.

The chain links TRBV19 to TRBJ1-2, with 7 bases that match TRBD1. This CDR3 spans 15 amino acids. V lost 2 bases, J lost 2 bases, and 5 bases stayed unmatched. The germline V gene encodes CDR1 LNHDA and CDR2 SQIVND (reference sequence). In DNA form, the CDR3 reads TGTGCCAGTAGTATAAGGACAGGTCGGAACTATGGCTACACCTTC. This encodes CASSIRTGRNYGYTF. Full variable domain (remainder filled in from reference TRBV19 and TRBJ1-2): DGGITQSPKYLFRKEGQNVTLSCEQNLNHDAMYWYRQDPGQGLRLIYYSQIVNDFQKGDIAEGYSVSREKKESFPLTVTSAQKNPTAFYLCASSIRTGRNYGYTFGSGTRLTVV.

The chain is built from TRBV6-6 and TRBJ1-2; D is undetermined. V was cut by 4 bases and J by 4 bases, with 19 bases left in between. Germline V gene data show CDR1 as MNHNY and CDR2 as SVGAGI (reference sequence). CDR3 length equals 16 residues. CDR3 sequence (DNA): TGTGCCAGCAGTTCCCTGCGGGGTAACGAGGGCTATGGCTACACCTTC. It specifies CASSSLRGNEGYGYTF.

The V and J genes are TRBV5-1 and TRBJ1-2, with no clear D. Germline CDR1 and CDR2: SGHRS and YFSETQ. V shed 4 bases and J shed 0 bases, with 10 bases lying between them. There are 14 residues in the CDR3. The CDR3 DNA follows: TGCGCCAGCAGCCCCGCGCGCACTAACTATGGCTACACCTTC. It yields the protein CASSPARTNYGYTF.

The chain uses TRBV11-3 and TRBJ1-1, with D uncertain. The CDR3 covers 13 residues. The germline V and J ends were trimmed by 5 bases and 0 bases, with 7 bases remaining between them. The V gene's germline CDR1 is SGHNT and CDR2 YENEEA. The CDR3 DNA follows: TGTGCCAGCAGCCGCGAACTGAACACTGAAGCTTTCTTT. It yields the protein CASSRELNTEAFF.

The chain couples TRBV7-2 to TRBJ1-1; D gene uncertain. The CDR3 is 14 residues long. Trimming cost V 2 bases and J 0 bases, with 7 bases left between them. Germline loops: CDR1 SGHTA, CDR2 FQGNSA. CDR3 sequence: CASSLSGVNTEAFF. The CDR3 coding sequence is TGTGCCAGCAGCTTAAGCGGGGTGAACACTGAAGCTTTCTTT.

The chain recombines TRBV7-2 with TRBJ2-3; D is uncertain. V was trimmed by 5 bases and J by 2 bases, leaving 14 bases between them. The CDR3 has 15 residues. Germline CDR1 and CDR2: SGHTA and FQGNSA. CDR3 residues: CASSPELQDTDTQYF. In DNA form, the CDR3 reads TGTGCCAGCAGCCCAGAACTACAAGACACAGATACGCAGTATTTT.

The DNA for the CDR3 is TGTGCCAGCAGCCCCCCCCGGGGAGGGGCTCTTGGGGCCAACGTCCTGACTTTC. It translates to CASSPPRGGALGANVLTF. This chain connects TRBV7-9 to TRBJ2-6, with 7 nucleotides matching TRBD2. The CDR3 consists of 18 residues. Unmatched junction bases numbered 13, after V lost 5 bases and J lost 3 bases. Per the germline V gene, CDR1 is SEHNR and CDR2 is FQNEAQ (reference sequence).

V and J are TRBV5-1 and TRBJ2-3; 7 nucleotides align to TRBD1. The V gene's germline CDR1 is SGHRS and CDR2 YFSETQ. The ends lost 6 bases at V and 1 base at J; junction bases unmatched: 8. This CDR3 contains 15 residues. CDR3 in DNA: TGCGCCAGCACTTCCAACGGACAGGGCACAGATACGCAGTATTTT. It specifies CASTSNGQGTDTQYF.